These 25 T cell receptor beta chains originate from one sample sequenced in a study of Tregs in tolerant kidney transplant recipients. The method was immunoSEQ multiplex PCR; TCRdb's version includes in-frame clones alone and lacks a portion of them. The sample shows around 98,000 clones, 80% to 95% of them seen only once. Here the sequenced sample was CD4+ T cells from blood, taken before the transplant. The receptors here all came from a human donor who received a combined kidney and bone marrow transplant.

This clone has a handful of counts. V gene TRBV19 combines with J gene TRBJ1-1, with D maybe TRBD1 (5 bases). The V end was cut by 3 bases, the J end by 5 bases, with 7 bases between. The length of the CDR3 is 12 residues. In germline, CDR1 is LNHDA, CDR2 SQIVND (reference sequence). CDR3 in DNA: TGTGCCAGTAGTATGGGGGGGACTGAAGCTTTCTTT. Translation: CASSMGGTEAFF.

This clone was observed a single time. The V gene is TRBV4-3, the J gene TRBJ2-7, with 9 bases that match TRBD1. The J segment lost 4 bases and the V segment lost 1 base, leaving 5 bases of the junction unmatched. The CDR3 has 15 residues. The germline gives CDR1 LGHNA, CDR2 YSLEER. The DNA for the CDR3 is TGCGCCAGCAGCCAAGGGGCACAGGGGGCTTACGAGCAGTACTTC. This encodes CASSQGAQGAYEQYF.

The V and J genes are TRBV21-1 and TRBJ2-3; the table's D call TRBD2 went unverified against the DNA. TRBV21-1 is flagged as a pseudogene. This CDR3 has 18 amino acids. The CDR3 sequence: CASPRTSGGAHRGDTQYF. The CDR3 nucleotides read TGTGCCAGCCCTAGGACTAGCGGGGGGGCACATAGAGGAGATACGCAGTATTTT.

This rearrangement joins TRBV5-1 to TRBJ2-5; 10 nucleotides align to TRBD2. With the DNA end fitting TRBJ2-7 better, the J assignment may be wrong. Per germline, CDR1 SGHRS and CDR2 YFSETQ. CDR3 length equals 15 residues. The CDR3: CASSLGLAGHYEQYF. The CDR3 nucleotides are TGCGCCAGCAGCTTGGGACTAGCGGGCCATTACGAGCAGTACTTC.

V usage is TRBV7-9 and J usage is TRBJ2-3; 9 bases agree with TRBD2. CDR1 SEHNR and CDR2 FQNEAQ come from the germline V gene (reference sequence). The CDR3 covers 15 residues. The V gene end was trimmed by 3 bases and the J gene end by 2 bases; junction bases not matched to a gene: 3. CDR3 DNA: TGTGCCAGCAGCTTCAGCGGGAGGCCCACAGATACGCAGTATTTT. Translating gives CASSFSGRPTDTQYF.

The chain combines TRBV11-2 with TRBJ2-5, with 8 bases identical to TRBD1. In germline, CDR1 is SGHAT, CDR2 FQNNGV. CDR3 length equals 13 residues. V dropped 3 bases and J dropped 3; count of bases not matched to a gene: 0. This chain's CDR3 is CASSLDREETQYF. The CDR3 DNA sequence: TGTGCCAGCAGCTTGGACAGGGAAGAGACCCAGTACTTC.

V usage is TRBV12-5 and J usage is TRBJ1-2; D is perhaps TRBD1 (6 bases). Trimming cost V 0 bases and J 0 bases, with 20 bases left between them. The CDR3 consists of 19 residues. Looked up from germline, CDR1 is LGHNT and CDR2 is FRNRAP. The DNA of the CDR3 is TGTGCTAGTGGTTTGGTGGTCCGTGGGGGGGCGGAATCTAACTATGGCTACACCTTC. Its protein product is CASGLVVRGGAESNYGYTF.

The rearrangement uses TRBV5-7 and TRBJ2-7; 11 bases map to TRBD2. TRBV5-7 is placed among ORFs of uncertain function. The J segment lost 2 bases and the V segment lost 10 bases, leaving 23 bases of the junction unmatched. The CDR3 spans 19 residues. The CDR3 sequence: CAWSRGTYSGGAYTYEQYF. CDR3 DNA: TGTGCCTGGTCGCGCGGTACTTATAGCGGGGGGGCTTATACCTACGAGCAGTACTTC.

CDR3 nucleotides: TGTGCCAGCACCTCCTGGGGTTACCGGGGAGTCGGGTCCTACGAGCAGTACTTC. This translates into CASTSWGYRGVGSYEQYF. The J gene is TRBJ2-7, the V gene TRBV7-9; D is perhaps TRBD2 (5 bases). Germline CDR1 and CDR2: SEHNR and FQNEAQ (reference sequence). The CDR3 length is 18 residues. The V end lost 7 bases, the J end lost 1 base, and 26 bases lay between the germline ends.

For the CDR3, the DNA is TGTGCCAGCAGCCCCACGTGGGCAGGCGATATCGGCTACACCTTC. The encoded protein is CASSPTWAGDIGYTF. The chain combines TRBV2 with TRBJ1-2, with D unresolved. The CDR3 extends over 15 amino acids. Trimming removed 6 bases at V and 8 bases at J, with 22 bases between. Germline loops: CDR1 SNHLY, CDR2 FYNNEI.

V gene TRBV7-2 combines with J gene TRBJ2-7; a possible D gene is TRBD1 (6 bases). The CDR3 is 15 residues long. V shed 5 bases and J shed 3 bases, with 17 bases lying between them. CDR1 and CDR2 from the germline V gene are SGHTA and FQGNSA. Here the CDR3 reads CASSPQGAGDYEQYF. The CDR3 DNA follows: TGTGCCAGCAGCCCCCAAGGAGCAGGGGACTACGAGCAGTACTTC.

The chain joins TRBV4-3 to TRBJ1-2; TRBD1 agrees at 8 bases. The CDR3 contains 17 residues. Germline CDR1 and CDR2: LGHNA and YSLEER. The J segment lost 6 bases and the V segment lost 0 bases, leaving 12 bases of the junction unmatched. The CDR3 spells CASSQERRYQGADGYTF. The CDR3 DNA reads TGCGCCAGCAGCCAAGAGAGGAGGTACCAGGGGGCTGATGGCTACACCTTC.

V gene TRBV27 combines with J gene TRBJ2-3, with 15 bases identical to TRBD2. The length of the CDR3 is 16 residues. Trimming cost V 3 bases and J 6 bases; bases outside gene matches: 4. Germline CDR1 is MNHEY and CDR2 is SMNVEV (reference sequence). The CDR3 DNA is TGTGCCAGCAGTTTCGGACTAGCGGGGGGGCTTGATACGCAGTATTTT. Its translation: CASSFGLAGGLDTQYF.

The CDR3: CATKDRVFSPLHF. Written as DNA, the CDR3 is TGTGCCACCAAGGACAGGGTTTTCTCACCCCTCCACTTT. The chain links TRBV2 to TRBJ1-6; 8 bases map to TRBD1. CDR1 is SNHLY and CDR2 is FYNNEI in the germline V gene. The junction had 9 bases not matched to a gene; V was cut back by 10 bases and J by 10 bases. This CDR3 contains 13 residues.

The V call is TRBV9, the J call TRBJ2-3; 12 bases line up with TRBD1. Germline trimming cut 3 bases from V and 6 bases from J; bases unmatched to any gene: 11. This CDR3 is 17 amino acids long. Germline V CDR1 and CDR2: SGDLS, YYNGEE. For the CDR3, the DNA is TGTGCCAGCAGCGAAAGGGACAGGGGGCGGGTTTCGGATACGCAGTATTTT. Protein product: CASSERDRGRVSDTQYF.

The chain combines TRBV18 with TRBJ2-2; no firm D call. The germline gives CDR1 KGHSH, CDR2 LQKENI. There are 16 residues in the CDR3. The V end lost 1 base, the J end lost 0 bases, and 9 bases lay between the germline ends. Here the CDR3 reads CASSPRARSNTGELFF. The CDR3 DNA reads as TGTGCCAGCTCACCACGGGCTCGGTCGAACACCGGGGAGCTGTTTTTT.

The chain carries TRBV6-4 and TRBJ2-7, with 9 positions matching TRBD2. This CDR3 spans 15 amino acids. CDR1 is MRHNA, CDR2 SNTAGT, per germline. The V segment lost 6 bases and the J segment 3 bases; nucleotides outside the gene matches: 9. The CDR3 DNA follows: TGTGCCAGCAGCCCAACTGGCGGGGGGGTCTACGAGCAGTACTTC. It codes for CASSPTGGGVYEQYF.

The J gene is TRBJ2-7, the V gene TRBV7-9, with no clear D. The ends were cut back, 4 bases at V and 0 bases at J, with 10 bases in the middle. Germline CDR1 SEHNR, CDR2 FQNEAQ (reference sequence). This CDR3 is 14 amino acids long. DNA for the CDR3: TGTGCCAGCAGCTCTGGCTGGAGCTCCTACGAGCAGTACTTC. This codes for CASSSGWSSYEQYF.

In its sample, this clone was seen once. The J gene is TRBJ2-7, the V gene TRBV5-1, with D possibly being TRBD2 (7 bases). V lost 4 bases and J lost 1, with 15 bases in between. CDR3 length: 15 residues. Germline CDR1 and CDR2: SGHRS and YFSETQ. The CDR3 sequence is CASSVGGPWSYEQYF. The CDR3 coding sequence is TGCGCCAGCAGCGTGGGGGGGCCGTGGTCCTACGAGCAGTACTTC.

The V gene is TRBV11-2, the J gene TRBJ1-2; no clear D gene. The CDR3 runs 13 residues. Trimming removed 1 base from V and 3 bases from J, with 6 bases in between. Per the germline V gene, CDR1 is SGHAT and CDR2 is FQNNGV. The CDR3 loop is CASSLASHYGYTF. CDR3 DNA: TGTGCCAGCAGCTTAGCATCCCACTATGGCTACACCTTC.

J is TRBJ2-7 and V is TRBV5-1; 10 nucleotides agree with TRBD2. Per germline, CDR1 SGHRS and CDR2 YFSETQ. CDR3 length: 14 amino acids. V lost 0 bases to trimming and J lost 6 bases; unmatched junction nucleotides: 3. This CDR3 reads CASSLVLAGVEQYF. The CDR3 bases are TGCGCCAGCAGCTTGGTGCTAGCGGGGGTCGAGCAGTACTTC.

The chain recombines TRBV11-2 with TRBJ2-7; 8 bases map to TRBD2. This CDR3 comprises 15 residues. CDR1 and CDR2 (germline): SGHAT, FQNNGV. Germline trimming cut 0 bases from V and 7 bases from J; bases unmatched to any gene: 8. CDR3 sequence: CASSLDSGGEREQYF. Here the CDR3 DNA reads TGTGCCAGCAGCTTAGATTCGGGAGGGGAGCGGGAGCAGTACTTC.

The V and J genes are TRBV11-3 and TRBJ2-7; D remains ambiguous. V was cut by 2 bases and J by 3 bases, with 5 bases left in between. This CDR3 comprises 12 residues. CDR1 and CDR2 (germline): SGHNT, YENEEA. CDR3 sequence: CASSLFLYEQYF. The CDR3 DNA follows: TGTGCCAGCAGCTTATTCCTCTACGAGCAGTACTTC. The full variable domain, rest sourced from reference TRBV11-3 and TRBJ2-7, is EAGVVQSPRYKIIEKKQPVAFWCNPISGHNTLYWYLQNLGQGPELLIRYENEEAVDDSQLPKDRFSAERLKGVDSTLKIQPAELGDSAVYLCASSLFLYEQYFGPGTRLTVT.

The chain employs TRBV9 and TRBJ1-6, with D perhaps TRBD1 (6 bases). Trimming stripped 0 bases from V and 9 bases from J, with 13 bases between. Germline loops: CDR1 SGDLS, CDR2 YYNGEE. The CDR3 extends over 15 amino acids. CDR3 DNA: TGTGCCAGCAGCGTAGAAGGGGGGAGGGGTTCACCCCTCCACTTT. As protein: CASSVEGGRGSPLHF.

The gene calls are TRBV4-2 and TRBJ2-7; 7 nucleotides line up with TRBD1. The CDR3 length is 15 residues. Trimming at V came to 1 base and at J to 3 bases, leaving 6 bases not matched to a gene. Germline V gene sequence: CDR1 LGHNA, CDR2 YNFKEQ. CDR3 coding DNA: TGTGCCAGCAGCCAAGTACGGGACAGCTACTACGAGCAGTACTTC. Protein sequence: CASSQVRDSYYEQYF.